This T cell receptor beta chain was captured by sequencing in a study of cytomegalovirus exposure and HLA in healthy donors. Study-level points and caveats: In the analysis, some V segments, TRBV6-2 and TRBV6-3 included, were excluded as indistinguishable. An observed cluster of highly shared sequence variants was recorded as a likely sequencing artifact. Relative to the roughly 640-donor mean, N-insertions were reportedly fewer in an Asian-associated ancestry cluster in a later analysis. In a later analysis, CMV-associated beta chains were mostly HLA-associated, it appeared.

In the PCR, 60 Vbeta and 13 Jbeta primers were used. Generated by immunoSEQ multiplex PCR, the TCRdb table keeps only in-frame clones and is missing some. This table has roughly 180,000 clones, 70% to 90% appearing once. The germline V and J ends were trimmed by 0 bases and 7 bases, with 14 bases remaining between them. Germline-derived CDR1 and CDR2 are SGHRS and YFSETQ. There are 15 residues in the CDR3. Comment on this clone: The antigen remains undetermined.

The TCR originated in a young woman in good health and CMV-seropositive. The rearrangement links TRBV5-1 to TRBJ2-1, with TRBD1 as a possible D gene (5 bases). The sequenced sample consisted of PBMCs. The CDR3 here is CASSLDKGSGNEQFF. Written as DNA, the CDR3 is TGCGCCAGCAGCTTGGATAAGGGATCAGGGAATGAGCAGTTCTTC.